The 16 T cell receptor beta chains reported below all come from one sample, sequenced in a study of cytomegalovirus exposure and HLA in healthy donors. The PCR was carried out with 60 Vbeta primers and 13 Jbeta primers. Profiling relied on immunoSEQ multiplex PCR, and the TCRdb table lists in-frame clones only, not all of them. Of 110,000 to 150,000 clones in the sample, about 80% were seen once. Sequenced: PBMCs. The receptors stem from a man younger than 35 in good health and CMV-seronegative.

The chain carries TRBV6-4 and TRBJ1-1; TRBD1 agrees at 7 bases. The CDR3 runs to 14 residues. V lost 6 bases, J lost 1 base, and 5 bases stayed unmatched. The germline V gene encodes CDR1 MRHNA and CDR2 SNTAGT. The CDR3 sequence: CASRRQGTNTEAFF. CDR3 nucleotide sequence: TGTGCCAGCAGGCGACAGGGTACGAACACTGAAGCTTTCTTT.

V and J are TRBV7-8 and TRBJ2-7; perhaps TRBD1 as D (6 bases). CDR1 is SGHVS, CDR2 FQNEAQ, per germline. Trimming cost V 2 bases and J 0 bases, with 11 bases left between them. There are 15 residues in the CDR3. Written as DNA, the CDR3 is TGTGCCAGCAGCTTACAGGGACAATCCTCCTACGAGCAGTACTTC. Translated, it gives CASSLQGQSSYEQYF.

The genes are TRBV15 and TRBJ1-3; D is undetermined. Trimming left V 10 bases short and J 4 bases short, with 8 bases between. CDR3 length: 11 residues. Germline-derived CDR1 and CDR2 are LNHNV and YYDKDF (reference sequence). The CDR3 loop reads CAIRGGNTIYF. The CDR3 bases are TGTGCCATCCGAGGCGGAAACACCATATATTTT.

The genes are TRBV28 and TRBJ2-7; TRBD2 is a possible D gene (5 bases). Germline lookup yields CDR1 MDHEN and CDR2 SYDVKM. The germline V and J ends were trimmed by 5 bases and 2 bases, with 13 bases remaining between them. This CDR3 has 14 residues. The CDR3 loop is CASSPWTGAYEQYF. The CDR3 coding sequence is TGTGCCAGCAGTCCCTGGACTGGAGCCTACGAGCAGTACTTC.

The V and J genes are TRBV19 and TRBJ2-4, with 8 positions matching TRBD1. With V trimmed by 10 bases and J by 3 bases, 8 bases remained unmatched. CDR1 and CDR2 (germline): LNHDA, SQIVND (reference sequence). The CDR3 has 14 residues. CDR3: CATRTGTGKNIQYF. The CDR3 nucleotides read TGTGCCACCAGGACAGGGACGGGCAAAAACATTCAGTACTTC.

The rearrangement uses TRBV30 and TRBJ2-7; TRBD2 matches 8 bases. CDR1 is GTSNPN, CDR2 SVGIG, per germline (reference sequence). The CDR3 runs to 13 residues. Trimming took 5 bases from V and 3 from J; bases not matched to a gene: 6. The CDR3: CAWATSDYYEQYF. Here the CDR3 DNA reads TGTGCCTGGGCGACTAGCGACTACTACGAGCAGTACTTC.

V usage is TRBV25-1 and J usage is TRBJ2-4; D not certain. Germline-derived CDR1 and CDR2 are MGHDK and SYGVNS. V was shortened by 3 bases and J by 0 bases, with 9 bases between the two germline ends. This CDR3 has 15 residues. Here the CDR3 DNA reads TGTGCCAGCAGTGAGGGCCCCGAAGCCAAAAACATTCAGTACTTC. Translation: CASSEGPEAKNIQYF.

This clone was detected only a few times. The V gene is TRBV30, the J gene TRBJ2-2; D perhaps matches TRBD2 (6 bases). There are 16 residues in the CDR3. Germline-derived CDR1 and CDR2 are GTSNPN and SVGIG (reference sequence). Trimming stripped 3 bases from V and 0 bases from J, with 14 bases between. CDR3 sequence reads: CAWRGQSGSNTGELFF. In DNA form, the CDR3 reads TGTGCCTGGAGAGGGCAGAGCGGGTCGAACACCGGGGAGCTGTTTTTT.

This clone occurred a few times. The CDR3 DNA reads TGTGCCAGCAGTGCCTTAGCGGGAGGGCCTGAGACCGGGGAGCTGTTTTTT. Its protein product is CASSALAGGPETGELFF. J is TRBJ2-2 and V is TRBV6-1; TRBD2 agrees at 11 bases. Trimming removed 4 bases from V and 5 bases from J; junction bases left unmatched: 9. This CDR3 is built from 17 residues. The germline CDR1 and CDR2 sequences are MNHNS and SASEGT.

The chain joins TRBV18 to TRBJ2-5; the match to TRBD2 covers 12 bases. From germline, CDR1 is KGHSH and CDR2 LQKENI. The CDR3 has 15 amino acids. Trimming removed 3 bases from V and 4 bases from J; junction bases left unmatched: 3. CDR3 sequence reads: CASSPTSGGSETQYF. The CDR3 DNA follows: TGTGCCAGCTCACCGACTAGCGGGGGTTCAGAGACCCAGTACTTC.

The chain has TRBV27 and TRBJ2-1, with TRBD1 matching 8 bases. The V and J ends lost 5 bases and 2 bases, in that order; junction bases with no gene match: 5. The CDR3 is 15 amino acids. The V gene's germline CDR1 is MNHEY and CDR2 SMNVEV (reference sequence). The CDR3 coding sequence is TGTGCCAGCAGTCCCGGACAGGGCGCCTACAATGAGCAGTTCTTC. The encoded protein is CASSPGQGAYNEQFF.

The chain couples TRBV9 to TRBJ2-5, with 7 bases fitting TRBD2. Unmatched junction bases numbered 4, after V lost 1 base and J lost 4 bases. CDR3 length: 14 residues. Germline V gene data show CDR1 as SGDLS and CDR2 as YYNGEE. CDR3 protein: CASSVLAEAETQYF. CDR3 coding DNA: TGTGCCAGCAGCGTACTAGCGGAGGCAGAGACCCAGTACTTC. The full variable domain, completed using reference TRBV9 and TRBJ2-5, is DSGVTQTPKHLITATGQRVTLRCSPRSGDLSVYWYQQSLDQGLQFLIQYYNGEERAKGNILERFSAQQFPDLHSELNLSSLELGDSALYFCASSVLAEAETQYFGPGTRLLVL.

The chain combines TRBV12-5 with TRBJ2-5; 9 nucleotides agree with TRBD1. This CDR3 has 14 residues. The germline CDR1 and CDR2 sequences are LGHNT and FRNRAP. J was trimmed by 4 bases and V by 7 bases; bases with no gene match: 7. The CDR3 DNA is TGTGCTAGTGCCCCGGGACAGGGTGGAGAGACCCAGTACTTC. Its translation: CASAPGQGGETQYF.

This clone was counted only a few times. V usage is TRBV5-1 and J usage is TRBJ2-5; 10 nucleotides match TRBD2. The germline CDR1 and CDR2 sequences are SGHRS and YFSETQ. The length of the CDR3 is 16 residues. V was pared by 0 bases and J by 0 bases, with 2 bases of the junction left unmatched. The CDR3 DNA is TGCGCCAGCAGCTTGGGAGCGGGAGGGTACCAAGAGACCCAGTACTTC. Translating gives CASSLGAGGYQETQYF.

This chain links TRBV5-4 with TRBJ1-4, with D perhaps TRBD1 (5 bases). The CDR3 length is 15 residues. The V and J ends lost 0 bases and 3 bases respectively, with 9 bases between them. Germline V CDR1 and CDR2: SGHNT, YYREEE (reference sequence). The CDR3 nucleotides are TGTGCCAGCAGCTTGGCCGGGGGGGCTAATGAAAAACTGTTTTTT. This sequence encodes CASSLAGGANEKLFF. The full variable domain, in which reference TRBV5-4 and TRBJ1-4 provide the parts outside the CDR3, is ETGVTQSPTHLIKTRGQQVTLRCSSQSGHNTVSWYQQALGQGPQFIFQYYREEENGRGNFPPRFSGLQFPNYSSELNVNALELDDSALYLCASSLAGGANEKLFFGSGTQLSVL.

V gene TRBV10-3 combines with J gene TRBJ2-7, with 9 bases fitting TRBD1. The ends lost 6 bases at V and 0 bases at J; junction bases unmatched: 9. The germline gives CDR1 ENHRY, CDR2 SYGVKD. The CDR3 sequence is 16 residues long. In nucleotides, the CDR3 is TGTGCCATCAGGGACCCGGGACAGGGACCCTCCTACGAGCAGTACTTC. It yields the protein CAIRDPGQGPSYEQYF.